The text below deals with one T cell receptor beta chain. This clone was recorded once. Its antigen remains unidentified. No base-level quality is on record; no much larger clone is a single base apart. This sample is part of a study of blood T cell repertoires in COVID-19 (dated by TCRdb to 2019 to 2021). About the study as a whole: Samples from collaborators originated in the United States, Italy and Spain and spanned both the acute and convalescent phases of COVID-19. Nearly every sample came with metadata listing a de-identified subject ID, COVID-19 status, age in years and sex. The dataset comprised deeply sampled blood TCRbeta repertoires from subjects exposed to, actively infected with, or recovered from COVID-19. Where HLA class I and class II types were available, the types were taken from metadata supplied by the sample provider, not from assay-based typing. The repertoires were made available in a free public database intended to serve as a resource for research on the immune response to SARS-CoV-2. The material from the prospective study consisted of cDNA or gDNA derived from T cells, B-cell-depleted T cells, or PBMCs. Samples came from the ongoing ImmuneRACE study (first 160 participants) plus 1,254 subjects from 6 global collaborators. Results the study describes overall, beyond this receptor: How much clinical and demographic metadata was included differed by source and by participant, and the metadata was provided uncurated.

TCRbeta CDR3 regions were amplified from genomic DNA using the immunoSEQ Assay, a bias-controlled multiplex PCR. Concerning the study's data processing: Nucleated cell counts per sample were estimated from amplification of reference gene primers within the assay. To quantify the absolute abundance of each unique TCRbeta CDR3 rearrangement, sequence reads were collapsed and filtered. For each sample, productive Simpson clonality was calculated as the square root of Simpson's diversity index over productive rearrangements. TCRdb took this table from immuneACCESS and kept in-frame rearrangements with V and J called. Such tables lack part of the clones; where checked against another copy, unresolved V genes explain under half of the gap, and the rest is unexplained. For V, J and clone size, that table is used; D and trimming come from the DNA. This sample lists some 220,000 clones; more than 65% were detected once. Clones ranked in the top ten supply roughly a tenth of the sample.

Each collaborating institution followed its own protocols to collect whole blood in K2EDTA tubes. For TCRbeta analysis, collaborators shipped samples in one of three forms: frozen whole blood, isolated PBMCs, or DNA extracted from either of those sample types. The TCR was taken from a man aged 45 to 65 with active or convalescent COVID-19. Sequencing was performed on peripheral blood.

The CDR3 here reads CASSQSSKARGYTDTQYF. The bases are TGCGCCAGCAGTCAATCATCGAAGGCCCGGGGGTACACAGATACGCAGTATTTT. This sequence uses TRBV23-1 and TRBJ2-3; a tentative D match to TRBD2 spans 6 bases. TRBV23-1 is designated an ORF whose function remains uncertain. V gives up 0 bases and J gives up 2 bases, and the segment between their germline ends measures 18 bases. The CDR3 holds 18 amino acids from the cysteine to the phenylalanine. Kept here is only the CDR3 DNA, which spans 54 bases and is read in frame from base 1.